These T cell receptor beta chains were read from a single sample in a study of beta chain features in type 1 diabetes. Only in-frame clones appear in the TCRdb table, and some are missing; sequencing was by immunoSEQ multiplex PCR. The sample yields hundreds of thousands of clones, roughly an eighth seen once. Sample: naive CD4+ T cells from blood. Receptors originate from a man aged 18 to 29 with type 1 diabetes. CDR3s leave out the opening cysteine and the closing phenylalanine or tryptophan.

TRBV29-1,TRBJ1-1,SVHGGTEAF
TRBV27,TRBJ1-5,ASSLLGRSDQPQH
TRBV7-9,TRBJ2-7,ASSPGLAGFYEQY
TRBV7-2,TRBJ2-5,ASSFGLAGEETQY
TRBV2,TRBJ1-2,ASTEYGQGGGYT
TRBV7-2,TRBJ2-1,ASSLGEGGYNEQF
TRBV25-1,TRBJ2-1,ASSEYASGHNEQF
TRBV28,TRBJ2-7,ASSLQAYEQY
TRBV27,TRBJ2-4,ASSTGRGNIQY
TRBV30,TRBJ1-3,AWSVRWTAGNTIY
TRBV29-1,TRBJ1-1,SVALGSQNTEAF
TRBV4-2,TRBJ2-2,ASTGKNTGELF
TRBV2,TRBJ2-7,ASSLQGAYEQY
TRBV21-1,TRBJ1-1,ASSIDRTGGDTEAF
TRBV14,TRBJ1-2,ASSPPTYLTKHGYT
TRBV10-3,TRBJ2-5,ATKTRQDEETQY
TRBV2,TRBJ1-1,ASSGELSNTEAF
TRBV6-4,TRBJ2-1,ASSRRLAGDSSYNEQF
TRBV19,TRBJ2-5,ASSMWPALQETQY
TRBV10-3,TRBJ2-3,AISESVAEDTQY
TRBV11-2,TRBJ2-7,ASSFQAGPVYEQY
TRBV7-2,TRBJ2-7,ASSSTPGSYEQY
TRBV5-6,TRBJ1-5,ASSLEGGTQPQH
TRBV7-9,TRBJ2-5,ASSPIRETQY
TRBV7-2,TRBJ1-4,ATKQGPHEKLF
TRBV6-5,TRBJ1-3,ATARGPSSGNTIY
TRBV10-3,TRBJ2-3,AISEPQGSTDTQY
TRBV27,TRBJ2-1,ASGNNEQF
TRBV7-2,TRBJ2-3,ASSRGGGTDTQY
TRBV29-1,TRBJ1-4,SVSGPREKLF
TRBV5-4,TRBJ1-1,ASSSAGDSNTEAF
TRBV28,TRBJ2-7,ASSFWAGLAGRYEQY
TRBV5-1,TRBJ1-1,ASSLSRFSTEAF
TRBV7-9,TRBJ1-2,ASSLFPGQGREGYT
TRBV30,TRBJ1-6,AWSPLRDSPLH
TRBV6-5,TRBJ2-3,ASSLGAAVVDTQY
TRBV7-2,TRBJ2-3,ASSTTGTSGSVADTQY
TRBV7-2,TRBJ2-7,ASSLRTGNTYEQY
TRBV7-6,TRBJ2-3,ASSRPTDTQY
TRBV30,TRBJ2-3,ASQREGTDTQY
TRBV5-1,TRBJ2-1,ASSLARTSGNPNEQF
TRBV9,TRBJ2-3,ASSELAGNLNTQY
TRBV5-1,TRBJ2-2,AGSLPEAGVVGELF
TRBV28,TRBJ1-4,ASSLRGIAEKLF
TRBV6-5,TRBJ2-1,ASSYPGRDQNEQF
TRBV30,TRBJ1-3,AWSGRTFTGNTIY
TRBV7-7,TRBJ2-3,ASSVGGTSLFDTQY
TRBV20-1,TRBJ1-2,SARNLDGYT
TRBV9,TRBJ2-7,ASSVGAGTGGEQY
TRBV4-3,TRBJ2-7,ASSQRDRSSYEQY
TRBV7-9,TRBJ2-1,ASTSGGPFKDNEQF
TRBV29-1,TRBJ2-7,SVGQASSYEQY
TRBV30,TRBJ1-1,AWSLDRNTEAF